A selection of T cell receptor beta chains follows, all from one sample in a study of OX40 agonist ivuxolimab in advanced cancers. The method was immunoSEQ multiplex PCR; TCRdb's version includes in-frame clones alone and lacks a portion of them. Of tens of thousands of clones in the sample, 65% to 85% were seen once. The sample in question was CD4+ or CD8+ T cells sorted from blood, obtained in a trial of the OX40 agonist ivuxolimab. These receptors came from an adult with an advanced solid tumor such as melanoma, head and neck, liver or kidney cancer. CDR3s include the opening cysteine and the closing phenylalanine or tryptophan. D genes are given only for firm matches. Expanded clones are given a class, and other clones once, few, many or no size at all.

j_call,clone_size,v_call,d_call,cdr3_nt,cdr3_aa
TRBJ2-2,-,TRBV7-9,-,TGTGCCAGCAGCTTACCTCGAGGGGAGCTGTTTTTT,CASSLPRGELFF
TRBJ2-7,once,TRBV2,-,TGTGCCAGCAGTGGGGGTGCGGAATCTAGCTCCTACGAGCAGTACTTC,CASSGGAESSSYEQYF
TRBJ2-1,-,TRBV11-2,TRBD2,TGTGCCAGCAGCTTCCCGGGAGGGCCCTCCTACAATGAGCAGTTCTTC,CASSFPGGPSYNEQFF
TRBJ2-2,-,TRBV11-2,-,TGTGCCAGCAGCTTAGATCCCCAGACGAACACCGGGGAGCTGTTTTTT,CASSLDPQTNTGELFF
TRBJ2-7,-,TRBV27,TRBD2,TGTGCCAGCAGCCGAACCGGGACTAGCGGGTCCTACGAGCAGTACTTC,CASSRTGTSGSYEQYF
TRBJ2-1,once,TRBV2,-,TGTGCCAGCAGTGTCCCAACGGGGGTATCAAACGAGCAGTTCTTC,CASSVPTGVSNEQFF
TRBJ2-2,-,TRBV5-1,-,TGCGCCAGCAGCCCCCCCCTAGGTGGCGGGGAGCTGTTTTTT,CASSPPLGGGELFF
TRBJ2-1,-,TRBV11-2,-,TGTGCCAGCAGCTTAGGGGTAAGAGAGATCCCCCACAATGAGCAGTTCTTC,CASSLGVREIPHNEQFF
TRBJ2-3,-,TRBV6-4,-,TGTGCCAGCAGTGACTCAAGGTGCCAGGTCACAGATACGCAGTATTTT,CASSDSRCQVTDTQYF
TRBJ2-3,-,TRBV30,TRBD1,TGTGCCTGGAGTGTGGGACAGACTCAAGATACGCAGTATTTT,CAWSVGQTQDTQYF
TRBJ1-2,-,TRBV5-4,-,TGTGCCAGCAGCTTGAGTCGATCGAACTATGGCTACACCTTC,CASSLSRSNYGYTF
TRBJ1-4,-,TRBV2,-,TGTGCCAGCAGACTCACAGATGCAACTAATGAAAAACTGTTTTTT,CASRLTDATNEKLFF
TRBJ2-5,-,TRBV2,TRBD2,TGTGCCAGCAACCGTGGACTAGCGGGACTAGAGACCCAGTACTTC,CASNRGLAGLETQYF